This T cell receptor (beta chain) was profiled in a study of blood T cell repertoires in COVID-19. Study-wide context: COVID-19 samples from acute and convalescent phases originated in the United States, Italy and Spain.

V was pared by 6 bases and J by 9 bases, with 4 bases of the junction left unmatched. CDR3 length equals 13 residues. Per germline, CDR1 SNHLY and CDR2 FYNNEI. Assignment of participants to cohorts was predicated upon participant-reported clinical history. Per the original methods: Amplification from reference gene primers served as the basis for estimated nucleated cell counts. Using immunoSEQ multiplex PCR, the repertoire was profiled, and TCRdb retains in-frame clones only, with some absent. V and J calls and clone size are those listed in that table; D and trimming were worked out from the DNA. This table holds 140,000 to 150,000 clones, roughly 81% found once.

Material for sequencing was PBMCs or T cells enriched from blood (not recorded which). The receptor comes from a woman aged 45-59 years with acute COVID-19. This chain uses TRBV2 with TRBJ2-1; TRBD2 matches at 11 bases. The CDR3 DNA follows: TGTGCCAGCAGGGAGACTAGCGGGATTGAGCAGTTCTTC. Its translation: CASRETSGIEQFF.